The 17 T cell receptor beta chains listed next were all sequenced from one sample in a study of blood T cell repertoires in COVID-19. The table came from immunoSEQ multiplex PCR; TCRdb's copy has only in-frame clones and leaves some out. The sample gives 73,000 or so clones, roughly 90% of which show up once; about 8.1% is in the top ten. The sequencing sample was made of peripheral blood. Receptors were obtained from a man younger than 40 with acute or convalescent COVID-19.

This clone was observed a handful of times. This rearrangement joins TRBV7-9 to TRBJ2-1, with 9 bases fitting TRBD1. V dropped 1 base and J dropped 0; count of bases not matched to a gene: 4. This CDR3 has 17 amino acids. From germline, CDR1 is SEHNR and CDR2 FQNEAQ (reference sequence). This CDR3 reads CASSLVQGAFSYNEQFF. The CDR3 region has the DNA TGTGCCAGCAGCTTAGTACAGGGGGCATTCTCCTACAATGAGCAGTTCTTC.

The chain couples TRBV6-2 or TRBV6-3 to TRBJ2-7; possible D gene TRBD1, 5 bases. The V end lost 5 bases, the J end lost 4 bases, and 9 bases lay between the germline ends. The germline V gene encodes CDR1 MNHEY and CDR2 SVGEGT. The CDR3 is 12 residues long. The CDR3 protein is CASSRQIYEQYF. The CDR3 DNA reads TGTGCCAGCAGTCGACAGATTTACGAGCAGTACTTC.

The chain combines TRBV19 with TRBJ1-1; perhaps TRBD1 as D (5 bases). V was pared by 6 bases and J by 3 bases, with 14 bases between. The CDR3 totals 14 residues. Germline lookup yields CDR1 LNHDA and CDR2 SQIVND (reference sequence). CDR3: CASSPGGLYTEAFF. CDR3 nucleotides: TGTGCCAGTAGCCCCGGGGGGTTGTACACTGAAGCTTTCTTT.

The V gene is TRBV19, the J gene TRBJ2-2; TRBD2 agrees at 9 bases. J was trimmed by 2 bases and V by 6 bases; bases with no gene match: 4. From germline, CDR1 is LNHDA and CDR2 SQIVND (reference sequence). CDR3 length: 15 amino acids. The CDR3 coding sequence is TGTGCCAGTAGGAAGGGACTAGCTAACACCGGGGAGCTGTTTTTT. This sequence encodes CASRKGLANTGELFF.

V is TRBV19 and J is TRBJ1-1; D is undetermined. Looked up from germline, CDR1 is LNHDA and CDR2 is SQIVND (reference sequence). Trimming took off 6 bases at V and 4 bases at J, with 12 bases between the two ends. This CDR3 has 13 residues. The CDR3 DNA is TGTGCCAGTAGCCATCGCGTACCCACTGAAGCTTTCTTT. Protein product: CASSHRVPTEAFF.

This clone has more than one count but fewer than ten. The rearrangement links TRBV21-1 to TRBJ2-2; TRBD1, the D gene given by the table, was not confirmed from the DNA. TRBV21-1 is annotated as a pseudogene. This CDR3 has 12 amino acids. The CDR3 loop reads CRQGLNTGELFF. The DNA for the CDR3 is TGTCGACAGGGGTTAAACACCGGGGAGCTGTTTTTT.

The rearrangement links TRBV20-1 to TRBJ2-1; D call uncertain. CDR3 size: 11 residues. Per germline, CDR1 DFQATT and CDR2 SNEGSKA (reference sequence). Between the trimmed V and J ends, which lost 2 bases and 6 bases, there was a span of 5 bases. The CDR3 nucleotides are TGCAGTGCTAGATCTTTCAATGAGCAGTTCTTC. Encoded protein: CSARSFNEQFF.

CDR3 DNA sequence: TGCGCCAGCAGCCCCCCACCGGGACAGGGGGTTGAAAAACTGTTTTTT. It yields the protein CASSPPPGQGVEKLFF. V gene TRBV4-1 combines with J gene TRBJ1-4, with 11 bases aligning to TRBD1. The length of the CDR3 is 16 residues. Germline assignment: CDR1 MGHRA and CDR2 YSYEKL. Germline trimming cut 4 bases from V and 7 bases from J; bases unmatched to any gene: 8.

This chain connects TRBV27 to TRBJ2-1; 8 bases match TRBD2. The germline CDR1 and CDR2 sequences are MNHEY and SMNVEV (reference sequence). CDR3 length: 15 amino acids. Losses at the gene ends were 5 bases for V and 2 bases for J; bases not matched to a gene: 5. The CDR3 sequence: CASSGTSGTYNEQFF. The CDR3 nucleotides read TGTGCCAGCAGTGGTACTAGCGGCACCTACAATGAGCAGTTCTTC.

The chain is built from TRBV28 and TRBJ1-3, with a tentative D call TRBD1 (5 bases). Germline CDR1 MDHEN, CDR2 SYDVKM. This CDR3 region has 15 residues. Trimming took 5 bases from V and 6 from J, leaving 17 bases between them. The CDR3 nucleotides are TGTGCCAGCAGTCCGGGACTCTTCCCTCCAAACACCATATATTTT. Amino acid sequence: CASSPGLFPPNTIYF.

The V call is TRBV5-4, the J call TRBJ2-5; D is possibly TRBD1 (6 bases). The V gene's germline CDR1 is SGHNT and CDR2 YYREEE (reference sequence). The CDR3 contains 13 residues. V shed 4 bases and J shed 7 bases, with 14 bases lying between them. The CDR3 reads CASSKDSWGTQYF. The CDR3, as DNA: TGTGCCAGCAGCAAGGACAGCTGGGGGACCCAGTACTTC.

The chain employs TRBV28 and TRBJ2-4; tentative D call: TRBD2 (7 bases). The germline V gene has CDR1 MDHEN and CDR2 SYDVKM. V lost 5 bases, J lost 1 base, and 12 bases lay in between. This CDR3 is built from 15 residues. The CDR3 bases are TGTGCCAGCAGTGGGGGGCGGGGGGCCAAAAACATTCAGTACTTC. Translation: CASSGGRGAKNIQYF.

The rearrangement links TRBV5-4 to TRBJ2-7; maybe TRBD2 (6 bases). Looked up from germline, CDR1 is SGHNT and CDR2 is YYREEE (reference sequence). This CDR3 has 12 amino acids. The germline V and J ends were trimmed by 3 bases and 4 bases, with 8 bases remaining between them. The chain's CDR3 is CASSWGGYEQYF. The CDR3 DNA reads TGTGCCAGCAGCTGGGGAGGTTACGAGCAGTACTTC.

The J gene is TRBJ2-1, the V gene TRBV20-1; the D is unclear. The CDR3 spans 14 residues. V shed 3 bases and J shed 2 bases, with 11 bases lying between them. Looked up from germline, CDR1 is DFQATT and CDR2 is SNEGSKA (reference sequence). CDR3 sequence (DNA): TGCAGTGCTAGTCTGGGCCTAACCTACAATGAGCAGTTCTTC. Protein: CSASLGLTYNEQFF.

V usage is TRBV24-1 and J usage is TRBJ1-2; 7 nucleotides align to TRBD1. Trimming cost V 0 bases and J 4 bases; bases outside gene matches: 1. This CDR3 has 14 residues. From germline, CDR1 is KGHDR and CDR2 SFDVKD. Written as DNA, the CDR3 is TGTGCCACCAGTGATTTGAACAGGGGCTATGGCTACACCTTC. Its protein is CATSDLNRGYGYTF.

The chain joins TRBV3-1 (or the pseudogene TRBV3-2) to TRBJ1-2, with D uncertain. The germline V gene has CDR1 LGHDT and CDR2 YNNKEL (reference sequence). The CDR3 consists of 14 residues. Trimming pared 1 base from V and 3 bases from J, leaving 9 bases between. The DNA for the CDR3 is TGTGCCAGCAGCCAAGTTTCACAACACTATGGCTACACCTTC. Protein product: CASSQVSQHYGYTF.

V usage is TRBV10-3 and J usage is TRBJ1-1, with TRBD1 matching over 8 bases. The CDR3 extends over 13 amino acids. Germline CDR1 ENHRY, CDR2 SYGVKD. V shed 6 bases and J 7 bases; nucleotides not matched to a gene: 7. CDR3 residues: CAIRARTGIEAFF. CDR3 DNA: TGTGCCATCAGAGCGAGGACAGGGATTGAAGCTTTCTTT.